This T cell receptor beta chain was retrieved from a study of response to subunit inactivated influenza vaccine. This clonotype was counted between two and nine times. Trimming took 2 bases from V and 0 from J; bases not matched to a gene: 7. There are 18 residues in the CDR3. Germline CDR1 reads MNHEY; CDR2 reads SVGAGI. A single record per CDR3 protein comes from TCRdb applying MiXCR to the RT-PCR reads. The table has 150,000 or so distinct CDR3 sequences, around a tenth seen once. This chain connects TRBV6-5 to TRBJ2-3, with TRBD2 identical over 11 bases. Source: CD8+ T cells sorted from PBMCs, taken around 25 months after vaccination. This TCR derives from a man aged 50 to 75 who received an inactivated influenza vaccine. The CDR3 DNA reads TGTGCCAGCAGTTACGAGGGACTAGCGGTGACTAGCACAGATACGCAGTATTTT. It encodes CASSYEGLAVTSTDTQYF.